The clone carrying this T cell receptor beta chain was counted many times. The data were taken from a study of T-cell memory formation after mild COVID-19. Trimming stripped 4 bases from V and 2 bases from J, with 12 bases between. The CDR3 spans 14 residues. Per germline, CDR1 SGHRS and CDR2 YFSETQ. MiXCR was run by TCRdb on the 5' RACE reads, yielding one entry per CDR3 protein. The table shows roughly 250,000 distinct CDR3 sequences, with 16% occurring only once. The V gene is TRBV5-1, the J gene TRBJ1-2; D perhaps matches TRBD1 (5 bases). The sample taken for sequencing was PBMCs or a T cell subset sorted from them (not recorded which). This TCR was sampled from a man between 18 and 29 years old who had mild COVID-19 (a few samples of this study predate the infection). Cell type and time point are not known. The CDR3 is CASSQDGTNYGYTF. In nucleotides, the CDR3 is TGCGCCAGCAGCCAGGACGGGACCAACTATGGCTACACCTTC.